This is a list of T cell receptor beta chains from one sample in a study of human T cells and chemical hapten exposure. TCRdb reprocessed the RACE reads with MiXCR, giving one entry per CDR3 protein. The sample records 150,000 to 200,000 distinct CDR3 sequences, about 14% being singletons. This specimen consisted of whole blood, obtained in connection with sensitization to the hapten diphenylcyclopropenone (DPC). These receptors originate from a woman aged 25 to 39 with alopecia areata. Some clones in this sample may be carry-over from other donors' samples. Both conserved end residues are part of each CDR3. Some rows mark clone size as missing; the rest say once, few, many or name a class of expanded clone.

J | size | V | CDR3
TRBJ2-7 | - | TRBV4-3 | CASSQTQGASYEQYF
TRBJ2-7 | - | TRBV4-3 | CASSQGQGDYEQYF
TRBJ2-3 | many | TRBV15 | CATSRRTGTDTQYF
TRBJ2-2 | many | TRBV18 | CASSPGINTGELFF
TRBJ1-6 | - | TRBV4-3 | CASSQDYNSPLHF
TRBJ1-2 | - | TRBV29-1 | CSVEQGGVNYGYTF
TRBJ2-2 | - | TRBV7-2 | CASSWNAGVIGELFF
TRBJ2-1 | few | TRBV29-1 | CSVEGAGIGFF
TRBJ2-2 | - | TRBV18 | CASSPGQGIGTGELFF
TRBJ1-2 | few | TRBV18 | CASSPIGQLNYGYTF
TRBJ1-4 | - | TRBV19 | CASSPGGTGEKLFF
TRBJ1-3 | few | TRBV7-2 | CASSLGSDPGNTIYF
TRBJ2-7 | few | TRBV9 | CAISHEQYF
TRBJ2-2 | - | TRBV29-1 | CSAGRSSAGELFF
TRBJ1-6 | many | TRBV28 | CASRLVTSGSPLHF
TRBJ2-2 | many | TRBV4-2 | CASSQETSGRTGELFF
TRBJ2-3 | few | TRBV5-1 | CASSTGTGTDTQYF
TRBJ2-7 | - | TRBV29-1 | CSVAGQAGSYEQYF
TRBJ2-3 | few | TRBV28 | CASSLPRTGRTDTQYF
TRBJ1-2 | few | TRBV7-2 | CASSRYIGSNYGYTF
TRBJ2-7 | - | TRBV5-4 | CASSLFGQNEQYF
TRBJ2-7 | few | TRBV10-3 | CATWGTQGPYEQYF
TRBJ2-4 | many | TRBV15 | CATSRRGTGQNIQYF
TRBJ2-5 | - | TRBV20-1 | CSAYLRRTRQETQYF
TRBJ2-2 | few | TRBV6-2/TRBV6-3 | CASSSGTGGSNTGELFF
TRBJ2-7 | few | TRBV27 | CASSLKSSSYEQYF
TRBJ1-2 | many | TRBV21-1 | CASRRPPGVIDYGYTF
TRBJ2-2 | - | TRBV7-2 | CASSLDVGMNTGELFF
TRBJ2-1 | many | TRBV14 | CASSQAGGGRYNEQFF